This T cell receptor (beta chain) emerged from a study of cytomegalovirus exposure and HLA in healthy donors. Findings of the study overall: A list of around 160 TCR beta chains associated with cytomegalovirus was given. In most subjects, TCR beta sequences reportedly gave accurate predictions of HLA-A and HLA-B alleles.

Notes on this clone: Antigen specificity is unknown.

PCR primers comprised 60 Vbeta and 13 Jbeta primers. Using immunoSEQ multiplex PCR, the repertoire was profiled, and TCRdb retains in-frame clones only, with some absent. The sample holds roughly 160,000 clones, about 80% seen once. The sequence derives from a man aged 35-49 years in good health and CMV-seronegative. Input material: PBMCs.

The CDR3 bases are TGTGCCAGCCGCACTCCGGGACAGGGCAATCAGCCCCAGCATTTT. This gives the protein CASRTPGQGNQPQHF. The rearrangement joins TRBV28 to TRBJ1-5; 8 bases align to TRBD1. The CDR3 covers 15 residues. Germline assignment: CDR1 MDHEN and CDR2 SYDVKM. Losses at the gene ends were 8 bases for V and 2 bases for J; bases not matched to a gene: 8.